This T cell receptor (beta chain) was captured in a study of CD8 T cells in Susac syndrome. Study outcomes and limitations: Regarding the TCR sequencing and HLA analysis, the study admitted that a relatively small number of individuals were involved.

The diagnostic criteria for definite or probable disease, as recently defined, were met by the patients with Susac syndrome. V shed 4 bases, J shed 6 bases, and the junction held 4 bases outside the gene matches. The CDR3 is 14 residues long. The germline V gene has CDR1 LGHDT and CDR2 YNNKEL (reference sequence). Random hexamers were used to reverse transcribe an amount of about 0.5 to 1 ug RNA. Amplification of the TCR beta CDR3 was carried out by immunoSEQ multiplex PCR, which spanned a total of 54 Vbeta and 13 Jbeta segments. TCRdb itself ran the immunoSEQ multiplex PCR reads through MiXCR, one entry per CDR3 protein. The data hold more than 150,000 distinct CDR3 sequences, with approximately 96% observed a single time. Note on this clonotype: What it binds is not known.

This receptor was obtained from a human donor with Susac syndrome. The sample was CD4+ T cells from PBMCs. V gene TRBV3-1 combines with J gene TRBJ2-7; 12 nucleotides agree with TRBD1. Here the CDR3 reads CASSPGQGAVEQYF. In DNA form, the CDR3 reads TGTGCCAGCAGCCCGGGACAGGGGGCGGTCGAGCAGTACTTC.